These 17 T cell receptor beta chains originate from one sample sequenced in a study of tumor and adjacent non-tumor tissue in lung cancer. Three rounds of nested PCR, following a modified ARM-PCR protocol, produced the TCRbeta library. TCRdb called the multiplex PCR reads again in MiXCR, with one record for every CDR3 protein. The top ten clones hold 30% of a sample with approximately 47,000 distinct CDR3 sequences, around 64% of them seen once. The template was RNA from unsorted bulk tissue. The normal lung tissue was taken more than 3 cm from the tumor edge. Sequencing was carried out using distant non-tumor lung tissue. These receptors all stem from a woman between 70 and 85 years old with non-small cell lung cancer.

Written as DNA, the CDR3 is TGCAGCGTTATTCCCCTGACAGGCCCCATTGAAGCTTTCTTT. It encodes CSVIPLTGPIEAFF. The J gene is TRBJ1-1, the V gene TRBV29-1; D is perhaps TRBD1 (6 bases). The CDR3 totals 14 residues. Germline V gene lookup returns CDR1 SQVTM and CDR2 ANQGSEA. V was pared by 5 bases and J by 7 bases, with 20 bases between.

This chain's CDR3 is CTSSLGQPAETQYF. In DNA form, the CDR3 reads TGTACTAGCAGCTTAGGCCAGCCCGCGGAGACCCAGTACTTC. V is TRBV11-2 and J is TRBJ2-5; weak D call: TRBD2 (6 bases). Germline loops: CDR1 SGHAT, CDR2 FQNNGV. CDR3 size: 14 residues.

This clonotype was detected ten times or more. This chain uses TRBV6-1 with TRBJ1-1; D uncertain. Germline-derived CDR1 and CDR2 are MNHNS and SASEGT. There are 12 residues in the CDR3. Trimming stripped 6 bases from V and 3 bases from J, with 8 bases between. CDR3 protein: CASSQRDTEAFF. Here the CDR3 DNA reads TGTGCCAGCAGCCAAAGGGACACTGAAGCTTTCTTT.

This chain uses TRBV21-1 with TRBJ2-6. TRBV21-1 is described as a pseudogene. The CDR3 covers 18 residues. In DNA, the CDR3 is TGTGCCAGCAACAAAGTGGTCGGCAGCCGCTCTGGGGCCAACGTCCTGACTTTC. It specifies CASNKVVGSRSGANVLTF.

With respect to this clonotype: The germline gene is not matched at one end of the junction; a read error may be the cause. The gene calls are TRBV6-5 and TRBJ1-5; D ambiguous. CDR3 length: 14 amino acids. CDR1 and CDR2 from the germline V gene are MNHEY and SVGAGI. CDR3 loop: CVSSYEGPLQPQHF. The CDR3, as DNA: TGTGTCAGCAGTTACGAGGGCCCCCTCCAGCCCCAGCATTTT.

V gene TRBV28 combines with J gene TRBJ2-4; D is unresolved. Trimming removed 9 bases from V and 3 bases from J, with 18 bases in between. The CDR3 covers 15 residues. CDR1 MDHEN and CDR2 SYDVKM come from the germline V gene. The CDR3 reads CARSPGMVVKNIQYF. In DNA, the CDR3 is TGTGCCAGAAGTCCGGGTATGGTAGTCAAAAACATTCAGTACTTC. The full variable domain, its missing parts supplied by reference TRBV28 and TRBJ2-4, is DVKVTQSSRYLVKRTGEKVFLECVQDMDHENMFWYRQDPGLGLRLIYFSYDVKMKEKGDIPEGYSVSREKKERFSLILESASTNQTSMYLCARSPGMVVKNIQYFGAGTRLSVL.

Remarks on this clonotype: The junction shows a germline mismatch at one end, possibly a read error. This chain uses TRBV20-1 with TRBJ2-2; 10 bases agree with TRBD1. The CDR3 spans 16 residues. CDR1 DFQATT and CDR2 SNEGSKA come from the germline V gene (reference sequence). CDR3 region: CSAGDARQGASGELFF. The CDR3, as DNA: TGCAGTGCTGGAGACGCCCGACAGGGGGCAAGCGGGGAGCTGTTTTTT.

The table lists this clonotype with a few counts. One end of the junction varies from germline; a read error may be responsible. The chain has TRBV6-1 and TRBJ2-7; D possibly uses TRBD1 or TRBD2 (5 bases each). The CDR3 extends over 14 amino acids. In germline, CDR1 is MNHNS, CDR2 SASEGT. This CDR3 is CASSDRRGAYEQYF. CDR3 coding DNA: TGTGCCAGTAGTGACCGACGGGGCGCCTACGAGCAGTACTTC.

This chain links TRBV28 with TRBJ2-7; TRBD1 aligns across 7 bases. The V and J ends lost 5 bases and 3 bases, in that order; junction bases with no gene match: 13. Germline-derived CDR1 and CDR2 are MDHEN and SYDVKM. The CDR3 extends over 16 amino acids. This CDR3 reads CASSLIGGQWSYEQYF. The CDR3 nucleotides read TGTGCCAGCAGTCTGATAGGGGGACAGTGGAGCTACGAGCAGTACTTC.

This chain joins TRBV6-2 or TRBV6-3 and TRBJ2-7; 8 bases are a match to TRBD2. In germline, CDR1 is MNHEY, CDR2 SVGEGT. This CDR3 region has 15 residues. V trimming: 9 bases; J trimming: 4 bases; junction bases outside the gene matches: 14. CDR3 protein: CASSGLGREEYEQYF. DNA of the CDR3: TGTGCCAGTAGTGGCCTAGGGCGGGAGGAATACGAGCAGTACTTC.

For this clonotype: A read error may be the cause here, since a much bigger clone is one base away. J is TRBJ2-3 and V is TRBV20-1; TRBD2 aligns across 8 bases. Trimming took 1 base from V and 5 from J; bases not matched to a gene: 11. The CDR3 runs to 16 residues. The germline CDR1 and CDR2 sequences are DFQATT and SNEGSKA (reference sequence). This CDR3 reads CSARVAGGIGIDTQYF. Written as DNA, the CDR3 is TGCAGTGCTAGAGTTGCGGGAGGCATCGGCATAGATACGCAGTATTTT.

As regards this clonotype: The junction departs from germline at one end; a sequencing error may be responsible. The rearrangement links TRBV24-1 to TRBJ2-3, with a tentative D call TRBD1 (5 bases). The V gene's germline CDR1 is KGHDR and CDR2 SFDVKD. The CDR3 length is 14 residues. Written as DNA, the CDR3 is TGTGCCACCAGTGGTCGGACATACACAGATACGCAGTTTTTT. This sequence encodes CATSGRTYTDTQFF.

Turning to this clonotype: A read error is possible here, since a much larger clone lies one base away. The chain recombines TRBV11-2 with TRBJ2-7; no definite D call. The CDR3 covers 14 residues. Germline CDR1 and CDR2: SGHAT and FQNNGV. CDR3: CVSSLAGGSYEQYF. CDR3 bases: TGTGTCAGCAGCTTAGCCGGTGGCTCCTACGAGCAGTACTTC.

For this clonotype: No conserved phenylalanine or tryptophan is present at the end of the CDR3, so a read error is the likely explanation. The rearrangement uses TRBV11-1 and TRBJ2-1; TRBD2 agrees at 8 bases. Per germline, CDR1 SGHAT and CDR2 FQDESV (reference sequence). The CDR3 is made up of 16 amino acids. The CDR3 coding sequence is TGTGTCAGCAGCTTAGCCCTAGCGGGCCAGTACAATGAGCAGTTCCTC. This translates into CVSSLALAGQYNEQFL.

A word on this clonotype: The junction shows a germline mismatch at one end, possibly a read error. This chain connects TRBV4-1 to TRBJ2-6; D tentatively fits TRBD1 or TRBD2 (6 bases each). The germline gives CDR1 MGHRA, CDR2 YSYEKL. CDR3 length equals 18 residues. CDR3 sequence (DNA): TGCGCCAGCAGCCGAAATCAGGACGGGGGCTCTGGGGCTAACGTCCTGACTTTC. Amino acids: CASSRNQDGGSGANVLTF.

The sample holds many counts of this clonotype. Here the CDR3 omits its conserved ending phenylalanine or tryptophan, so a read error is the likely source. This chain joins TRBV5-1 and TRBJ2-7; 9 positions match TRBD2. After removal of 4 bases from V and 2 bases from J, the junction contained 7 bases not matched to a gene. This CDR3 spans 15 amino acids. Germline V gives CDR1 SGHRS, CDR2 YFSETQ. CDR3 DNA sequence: TGCGCCAGCAGCATTAGCGGGAGTACCCCCTACGAGCAGTACCTC. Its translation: CASSISGSTPYEQYL.

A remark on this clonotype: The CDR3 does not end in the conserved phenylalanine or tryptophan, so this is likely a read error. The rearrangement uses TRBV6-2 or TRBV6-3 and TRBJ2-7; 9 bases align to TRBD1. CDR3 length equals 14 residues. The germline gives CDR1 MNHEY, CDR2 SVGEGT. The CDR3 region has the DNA TGTGACAGCACCGTGGACAGGGGCCCCTACGAGCAGTACATC. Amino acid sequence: CDSTVDRGPYEQYI.